Listed below are T cell receptor beta chains from one sample, sequenced in a study of blood T cell repertoires in COVID-19. Repertoires were generated with immunoSEQ multiplex PCR, while TCRdb's copy carries only in-frame clones and drops some. The sample has about 210,000 clones, approximately 80% seen once. The sample consisted of peripheral blood. The receptors were gathered from a man aged 60 to 75 with COVID-19, enrolled during active disease. Each CDR3 is given with its conserved first and last residue.

j_call v_call cdr3_aa
TRBJ2-1 TRBV5-6 CASSLPGTGGAGNEQFF
TRBJ1-2 TRBV6-5 CASSYYPPRLNYGYTF
TRBJ1-1 TRBV7-9 CASSLRPPGGASEAFF
TRBJ1-3 TRBV10-1 CASSESREGNTIYF
TRBJ2-2 TRBV5-1 CASRRLAENTGELFF
TRBJ1-1 TRBV13 CASSLEEGQGLNTEAFF
TRBJ2-5 TRBV5-1 CASSPTQGGVETQYF
TRBJ2-1 TRBV9 CASSPRSSGLDEQFF
TRBJ1-1 TRBV28 CASSLPGTLPEAFF
TRBJ2-1 TRBV10-3 CAIGTGQGAVEQFF
TRBJ1-1 TRBV5-4 CASSLVEVAEAFF
TRBJ1-1 TRBV6-5 CASSYSVENTEAFF
TRBJ1-1 TRBV18 CASSLRQGATEAFF
TRBJ1-2 TRBV28 CASSPARTGGTYGYTF
TRBJ1-2 TRBV7-8 CASSPQGRRHYGYTF
TRBJ2-1 TRBV7-9 CASSAPGVAGIRDEQFF
TRBJ2-1 TRBV28 CASSQANLSYNEQFF